The 21 T cell receptor beta chains presented below share a single source sample, sequenced in a study of blood T cells in healthy people across ages. Primed by a sample-barcoded 5' primer and a J-beta primer mix, a second PCR proceeded for roughly 7 to 12 cycles. TCRdb reanalysed the 5' RACE reads using MiXCR and keeps one entry per CDR3 protein. The sample holds more than 800,000 distinct CDR3 sequences; under 30% are singletons and the top ten take around a sixth. The specimen sequenced was blood. The source of these receptors is an elderly woman in good health.

This clonotype was seen ten or more times. In nucleotides, the CDR3 is TGTGCCAGCTCACCACGAGGACCAAACTCTGGGGCCAACGTCCTGACTTTC. It translates to CASSPRGPNSGANVLTF. This rearrangement joins TRBV18 to TRBJ2-6; D not resolved. This CDR3 has 17 amino acids. CDR1 KGHSH and CDR2 LQKENI come from the germline V gene. V was shortened by 1 base and J by 0 bases, with 10 bases between the two germline ends.

This clonotype was seen ten or more times. The CDR3 nucleotides are TGTGCCAGTAGTACCATAGCGGGGGCTAGAGATACGCAGTATTTT. Protein sequence: CASSTIAGARDTQYF. The gene calls are TRBV19 and TRBJ2-3; 9 nucleotides agree with TRBD2. After removal of 4 bases from V and 5 bases from J, the junction contained 7 bases not matched to a gene. CDR1 is LNHDA, CDR2 SQIVND, per germline (reference sequence). The CDR3 runs 15 residues. Complete variable domain (other parts from reference TRBV19 and TRBJ2-3): DGGITQSPKYLFRKEGQNVTLSCEQNLNHDAMYWYRQDPGQGLRLIYYSQIVNDFQKGDIAEGYSVSREKKESFPLTVTSAQKNPTAFYLCASSTIAGARDTQYFGPGTRLTVL.

This clonotype was picked up many times. The chain combines TRBV24-1 with TRBJ2-1; D is unresolved. This CDR3 has 13 residues. V was cut by 7 bases and J by 0 bases, with 6 bases left in between. Germline CDR1 is KGHDR and CDR2 is SFDVKD. For the CDR3, the DNA is TGTGCCACCAGCAAAAGCTCCTACAATGAGCAGTTCTTC. Translation: CATSKSSYNEQFF.

In DNA, the CDR3 is TGTGCCAGCAGCGTAGAGCCGGGATCCTACGAGCAGTACTTC. It yields the protein CASSVEPGSYEQYF. This chain uses TRBV9 with TRBJ2-7; the D gene is possibly TRBD2 (5 bases). CDR3 length equals 14 residues. V was trimmed by 0 bases and J by 1 base, leaving 8 bases between them. Germline V gene data show CDR1 as SGDLS and CDR2 as YYNGEE.

This clonotype was seen ten or more times. V and J are TRBV5-1 and TRBJ1-2, with D unclear. The germline gives CDR1 SGHRS, CDR2 YFSETQ. With 2 bases removed from V and 0 bases from J, the gap between germline ends came to 8 bases. The CDR3 loop spans 14 amino acids. In nucleotides, the CDR3 is TGCGCCAGCAGCTTCGGCAGAGCTAACTATGGCTACACCTTC. Translating it yields CASSFGRANYGYTF.

This clonotype was observed at least ten times. This sequence joins TRBV15 and TRBJ2-7; no firm D call. With 0 bases removed from V and 0 bases from J, the gap between germline ends came to 9 bases. Germline CDR1 reads LNHNV; CDR2 reads YYDKDF (reference sequence). The CDR3 runs to 15 residues. The CDR3 bases are TGTGCCACCAGCAGAGATTATGGATTCTCCTACGAGCAGTACTTC. Its protein product is CATSRDYGFSYEQYF.

This clonotype turned up a few times. This sequence joins TRBV7-2 and TRBJ1-1; D may be TRBD1 (6 bases). The CDR3 runs to 14 residues. Trimming took 3 bases from V and 8 from J, leaving 16 bases between them. Germline V gene lookup returns CDR1 SGHTA and CDR2 FQGNSA. As DNA, the CDR3 is TGTGCCAGCAGCTTGGGGACTACGGGGGCCGAAGCTTTCTTT. This gives the protein CASSLGTTGAEAFF.

This clonotype has only a few counts. The genes are TRBV20-1 and TRBJ1-2; 7 bases fit TRBD1. CDR1 is DFQATT, CDR2 SNEGSKA, per germline (reference sequence). The CDR3 length is 14 residues. V lost 5 bases, J lost 10 bases, and 16 bases stayed unmatched. The CDR3 sequence: CSAEGRQGRDDYTF. The CDR3 bases are TGCAGTGCTGAAGGGAGACAGGGCCGGGACGACTACACCTTC.

The table lists this clonotype with many counts. The chain combines TRBV6-2 or TRBV6-3 with TRBJ2-1; D assignment may be TRBD1 or TRBD2 (5 bases each). The germline gives CDR1 MNHEY, CDR2 SVGEGT. The CDR3 covers 14 residues. Trimming left V 0 bases short and J 15 bases short, with 18 bases between. The CDR3 DNA is TGTGCCAGCAGTTACTCGAGATCCGAGGGACCGGGGTTCTTC. Translated, it gives CASSYSRSEGPGFF.

The chain links TRBV28 to TRBJ1-2, with a tentative D call TRBD1 (6 bases). CDR1 is MDHEN, CDR2 SYDVKM, per germline. The ends were cut back, 8 bases at V and 4 bases at J, with 20 bases in the middle. CDR3 length: 15 amino acids. CDR3 protein: CASGDGGPRRYGYTF. The CDR3 DNA reads as TGTGCCAGCGGAGACGGGGGGCCTCGCCGCTATGGCTACACCTTC.

Ten or more counts support this clonotype. The chain has TRBV7-2 and TRBJ2-7; TRBD1 aligns across 7 bases. Germline-derived CDR1 and CDR2 are SGHTA and FQGNSA. This CDR3 is 16 amino acids long. J lost 2 bases, V lost 1 base, and 8 bases had no gene match. The CDR3 protein is CASSLGPTGTAYEQYF. The CDR3 bases are TGTGCCAGCAGCTTAGGGCCGACAGGGACCGCCTACGAGCAGTACTTC.

This clonotype was counted a few times. This chain uses TRBV27 with TRBJ2-3, with 16 bases aligning to TRBD2. Germline V gene data show CDR1 as MNHEY and CDR2 as SMNVEV (reference sequence). The CDR3 contains 15 residues. V shed 5 bases, J shed 11 bases, and the junction held 7 bases outside the gene matches. The CDR3 region has the DNA TGTGCCAGCAGTGGGACTAGCGGGGGGGCGGTTAGGCAGTATTTT. Encoded protein: CASSGTSGGAVRQYF.

The table lists this clonotype with many counts. V and J are TRBV20-1 and TRBJ2-3; 9 bases agree with TRBD1. The CDR3 is 14 residues long. V gave up 3 bases and J gave up 3 bases; unmatched junction bases: 4. The germline V gene encodes CDR1 DFQATT and CDR2 SNEGSKA (reference sequence). The CDR3 sequence is CSARVGQGTDTQYF. The CDR3 DNA sequence: TGCAGTGCTAGGGTAGGACAGGGGACAGATACGCAGTATTTT.

This clonotype appeared many times. The rearrangement joins TRBV20-1 to TRBJ2-3; 7 nucleotides line up with TRBD2. This CDR3 region has 21 residues. Germline assignment: CDR1 DFQATT and CDR2 SNEGSKA (reference sequence). Trimming cost V 0 bases and J 0 bases; bases outside gene matches: 21. The CDR3: CSARETPASLPSGASTDTQYF. DNA of the CDR3: TGCAGTGCTAGAGAGACCCCGGCCTCCCTGCCTAGCGGAGCTAGCACAGATACGCAGTATTTT.

This clonotype was picked up many times. V gene TRBV5-1 combines with J gene TRBJ2-5; D is unresolved. Looked up from germline, CDR1 is SGHRS and CDR2 is YFSETQ. The CDR3 length is 13 residues. With 5 bases removed from V and 5 bases from J, the gap between germline ends came to 13 bases. The CDR3 loop reads CASRSGSDETQYF. The DNA for the CDR3 is TGCGCCAGCAGATCTGGGTCGGATGAGACCCAGTACTTC.

Regarding this clonotype: At one end the junction does not follow the germline gene, possibly because of a read error. The chain links TRBV7-7 to TRBJ2-3, with 7 bases aligning to TRBD1. The V gene's germline CDR1 is SSHAT and CDR2 FNYEAQ (reference sequence). The CDR3 covers 14 residues. The CDR3 DNA reads as TGTGCTAGCAGCTTAGGACTCAGGGGGGATACGCAGTATTTT. Protein sequence: CASSLGLRGDTQYF.

This clonotype has a handful of counts. V is TRBV7-9 and J is TRBJ2-4; D is ambiguous. Judging by the DNA end, TRBJ2-7 fits better; the J call may be wrong. CDR1 SEHNR and CDR2 FQNEAQ come from the germline V gene (reference sequence). This CDR3 region has 13 residues. CDR3 protein: CASSLGERYEQYF. CDR3 in DNA: TGTGCCAGCAGCTTAGGGGAAAGGTACGAGCAGTACTTC.

The chain is built from TRBV4-2 and TRBJ2-3; 10 bases match TRBD2. Germline CDR1 and CDR2: LGHNA and YNFKEQ. The CDR3 covers 15 residues. The trim removed 8 bases at V and 5 bases at J, leaving 10 bases unmatched. In DNA, the CDR3 is TGTGCCAGCGCCGCCGGTAGCGGGGGGAAAGATACGCAGTATTTT. Protein sequence: CASAAGSGGKDTQYF.

V gene TRBV20-1 combines with J gene TRBJ2-5; 7 bases line up with TRBD2. The trim removed 0 bases at V and 1 base at J, leaving 8 bases unmatched. This CDR3 contains 16 residues. CDR1 and CDR2 (germline): DFQATT, SNEGSKA (reference sequence). CDR3 in DNA: TGCAGTGCTAGAGATATTGGCGGGGGACTCCAAGAGACCCAGTACTTC. This sequence encodes CSARDIGGGLQETQYF.

Comments on this clonotype: This may come from a read error, since a much larger clone is one base off. The chain carries TRBV12-3 or TRBV12-4 and TRBJ1-4; no clear D gene. This CDR3 contains 11 residues. The germline V and J ends were trimmed by 6 bases and 8 bases, with 7 bases remaining between them. The CDR3 DNA reads as TGTGCCAGCAGGCAAACAGAAAAACTGTTTTTT. As protein: CASRQTEKLFF.

This clonotype was seen a few times. The chain couples TRBV11-2 to TRBJ1-2; possibly TRBD1 for D (5 bases). CDR3 size: 13 residues. CDR1 and CDR2 from the germline V gene are SGHAT and FQNNGV. Trimming pared 8 bases from V and 8 bases from J, leaving 18 bases between. CDR3 sequence (DNA): TGTGCCAGCTCCCGGGGCCTTGTCCGAGGCTACACCTTC. Its translation is CASSRGLVRGYTF.